This paragraph covers one T cell receptor (beta chain) sequence. Antigen unknown. The data derive from a study of shared clonotypes between healthy human individuals. Study results and limitations: What naive subsets generally showed was a larger estimated richness than memory subsets showed. It was only blood that was sampled, and tissue repertoires likely differ.

Method: immunoSEQ multiplex PCR; TCRdb's copy keeps in-frame clones and lacks some. Of 2.5 million or so clones in the sample, approximately 94% were seen once. Germline CDR1 is MNHEY and CDR2 is SVGAGI. V gave up 4 bases and J gave up 5 bases, with 11 bases separating them. The CDR3 totals 13 residues. The V call is TRBV6-5, the J call TRBJ1-1, with a tentative D call TRBD1 (5 bases). The sequence was obtained from a young man in good health. Sequenced material: naive CD4+ T cells sorted from blood. The subset denotes: CD45RA+ positively selected. Here the CDR3 DNA reads TGTGCCAGCAGTTCGGCACAGGAGACTGAAGCTTTCTTT. It yields the protein CASSSAQETEAFF.